Listed below are T cell receptor beta chains from one sample, sequenced in a study of blood T cell repertoires in COVID-19. Only in-frame clones appear in the TCRdb table, and some are missing; sequencing was by immunoSEQ multiplex PCR. The data hold 210,000 or so clones, with 65% to 90% observed a single time. The sample was PBMCs or T cells enriched from blood (not recorded which). The receptor source for this set is a woman in her forties or fifties with acute COVID-19. The conserved cysteine and the conserved F or W are not part of the CDR3 here. Each record gives: J gene, clone size, V gene, CDR3 protein. Clone size is stated in some rows and not others, as once, few, many or a class when expanded.

TRBJ1-5 | - | TRBV19 | ASNTGRYSNQPQH
TRBJ2-3 | - | TRBV3-1/TRBV3-2 | ASSQDLSGGAADTQY
TRBJ1-1 | - | TRBV15 | ATSRAPTYTEAF
TRBJ1-5 | - | TRBV28 | ASSTSPAGGAQH
TRBJ2-3 | many | TRBV27 | ASSQTRLGTQY
TRBJ1-6 | - | TRBV4-2 | ASSPQDLQGENSPLH
TRBJ1-5 | - | TRBV30 | AWGPEGNQPQH
TRBJ2-3 | - | TRBV5-4 | ASSLRLAGGGDTQY
TRBJ1-2 | few | TRBV7-8 | ASSSARTVNYGYT
TRBJ2-5 | - | TRBV7-9 | ASSPGSGVPQETQY
TRBJ1-4 | - | TRBV6-5 | ASSYTDRKDEKLF
TRBJ1-6 | - | TRBV4-1 | ASSRPGQGANNSPLH
TRBJ1-6 | - | TRBV4-3 | ASSQDSSPLH
TRBJ1-2 | - | TRBV29-1 | SVDAGTSYGYT
TRBJ2-5 | - | TRBV15 | ATRQGMGEETQY
TRBJ1-4 | - | TRBV28 | ASSSRQGRNEKLF
TRBJ1-1 | - | TRBV7-2 | ASSPPDRGRGGTEAF
TRBJ2-7 | - | TRBV18 | ASSQTGTSGSYEQY
TRBJ1-1 | once | TRBV6-5 | ASRKRTGEAF
TRBJ1-1 | - | TRBV6-2/TRBV6-3 | ASSSPGAGEAF
TRBJ2-7 | - | TRBV7-2 | ASSLGYRIEQY
TRBJ1-1 | few | TRBV5-1 | ASSVGVTANTEAF
TRBJ1-4 | - | TRBV24-1 | ATSDPSRGVTNEKLF
TRBJ1-5 | - | TRBV6-1 | ASSKDRASNQPQH
TRBJ2-5 | - | TRBV5-1 | ASHKGQGIYQETQY
TRBJ2-3 | - | TRBV27 | ASSSITSDSTDTQY